These 6 T cell receptor beta chains were all obtained from the same sample, sequenced in a study of CD8 T cells in ankylosing spondylitis. TCRdb reprocessed the 5' RACE reads with MiXCR, giving one entry per CDR3 protein. The table lists about 160,000 distinct CDR3 sequences, just over 9.5% of them singletons. Sequencing input: blood, either unsorted or a sorted T cell fraction (not recorded which). Receptor source: a female donor with ankylosing spondylitis or in good health (not recorded which).

In its sample, this clonotype was seen a few times. The rearrangement uses TRBV4-3 and TRBJ1-6; 7 positions match TRBD1. CDR1 is LGHNA and CDR2 is YSLEER in the germline V gene. This CDR3 is 15 amino acids long. V was clipped by 1 base and J by 7 bases; unmatched bases: 4. The chain's CDR3 is CASSQVGTDNSPLHF. CDR3 in DNA: TGCGCCAGCAGCCAAGTCGGGACAGACAATTCACCCCTCCACTTT.

This clonotype has only a few counts. The chain carries TRBV9 and TRBJ1-6, with TRBD1 matching 7 bases. Germline V gene sequence: CDR1 SGDLS, CDR2 YYNGEE. J lost 8 bases, V lost 4 bases, and 6 bases had no gene match. CDR3 length: 14 amino acids. CDR3 region: CASSPGQMYSPLHF. The CDR3 DNA follows: TGTGCCAGCAGCCCGGGACAGATGTATTCACCCCTCCACTTT.

This clonotype was detected a few times. This chain uses TRBV10-3 with TRBJ2-3, with TRBD2 identical over 8 bases. Trimming at V came to 6 bases and at J to 6 bases, leaving 8 bases not matched to a gene. Germline V gene data show CDR1 as ENHRY and CDR2 as SYGVKD. This CDR3 is 14 amino acids long. The CDR3 spells CAISSGTRLDTQYF. In DNA, the CDR3 is TGTGCCATCAGCTCCGGGACTAGGTTGGATACGCAGTATTTT.

This clonotype occurred many times. CDR3 in amino acids: CASSDRVWNTEAFF. The DNA for the CDR3 is TGCGCCAGCAGCGACAGGGTTTGGAACACTGAAGCTTTCTTT. The chain recombines TRBV4-3 with TRBJ1-1, with 7 nucleotides matching TRBD1. Germline V CDR1 and CDR2: LGHNA, YSLEER. After removal of 5 bases from V and 1 base from J, the junction contained 4 bases not matched to a gene. The CDR3 spans 14 residues.

The table lists this clonotype with a few counts. The chain couples TRBV2 to TRBJ2-5; D call uncertain. The CDR3 has 14 amino acids. Trimming removed 4 bases at V and 5 bases at J, with 14 bases between. Germline values: CDR1 SNHLY, CDR2 FYNNEI. CDR3 residues: CASSGGTVRETQYF. Here the CDR3 DNA reads TGTGCCAGCAGTGGTGGAACTGTTCGGGAGACCCAGTACTTC.

CDR3 in amino acids: CASSPPGHEQFF. The CDR3, as DNA: TGTGCCAGCAGCCCCCCCGGGCATGAGCAGTTCTTC. This chain links TRBV11-2 with TRBJ2-1; D is ambiguous. CDR1 and CDR2 (germline): SGHAT, FQNNGV. The CDR3 consists of 12 residues. V lost 5 bases and J 8 bases, leaving 10 bases between the germline ends.